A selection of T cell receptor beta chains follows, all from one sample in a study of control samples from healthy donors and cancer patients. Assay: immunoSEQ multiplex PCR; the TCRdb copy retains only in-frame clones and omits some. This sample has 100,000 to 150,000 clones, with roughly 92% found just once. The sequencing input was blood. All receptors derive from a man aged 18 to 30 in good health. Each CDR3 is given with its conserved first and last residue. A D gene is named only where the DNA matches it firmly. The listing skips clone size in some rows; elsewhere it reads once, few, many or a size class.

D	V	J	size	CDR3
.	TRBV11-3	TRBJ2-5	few	CASSSGLTGQETQYF
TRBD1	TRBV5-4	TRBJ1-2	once	CASSSPRDRTYGYTF
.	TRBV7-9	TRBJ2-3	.	CASSPTGSTDTQYF
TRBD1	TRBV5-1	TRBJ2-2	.	CASSKDRANTGELFF
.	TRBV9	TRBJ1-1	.	CASSGPGGDTEAFF
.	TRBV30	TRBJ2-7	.	CAWEGLRREQYF
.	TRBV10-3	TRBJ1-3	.	CAIEDRGGNTIYF
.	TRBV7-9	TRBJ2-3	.	CASSLVRTQLTDTQYF
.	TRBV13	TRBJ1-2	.	CASSLDEGVYGYTF
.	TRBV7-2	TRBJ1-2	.	CASSLRDNYGYTF
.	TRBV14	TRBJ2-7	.	CASSQAVAYEQYF
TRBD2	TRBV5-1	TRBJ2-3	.	CASSFVPGLAGSDTQYF
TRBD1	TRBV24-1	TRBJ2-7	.	CATSDLRTGAYEQYF
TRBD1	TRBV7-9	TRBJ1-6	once	CASSLTGQGLSPLHF
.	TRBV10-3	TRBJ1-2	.	CAITGGQGYTF
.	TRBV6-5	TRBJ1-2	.	CASSYRIGGPYGYTF
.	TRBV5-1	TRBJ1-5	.	CASSLSRSSNQPQHF
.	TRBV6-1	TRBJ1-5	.	CASSDYTPGNQPQHF
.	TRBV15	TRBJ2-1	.	CATSRTNRGGAYNEQFF
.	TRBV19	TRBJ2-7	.	CASSGRTSGKYEQYF
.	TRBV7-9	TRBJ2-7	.	CASSLGGVYEQYF
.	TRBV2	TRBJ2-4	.	CASSRLTAKNIQYF
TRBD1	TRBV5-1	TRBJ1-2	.	CASSGDRGLANYGYTF
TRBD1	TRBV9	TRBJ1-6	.	CASTLTGGNNSPLHF
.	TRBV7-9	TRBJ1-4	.	CASSLRGKANEKLFF
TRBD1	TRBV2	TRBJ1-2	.	CASSDAGGGGYTF
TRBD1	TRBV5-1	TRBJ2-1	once	CASSFQGAGNEQFF
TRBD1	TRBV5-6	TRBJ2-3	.	CASSLAVGRGSTDTQYF
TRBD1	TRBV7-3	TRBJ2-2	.	CASSLMADRVVGELFF
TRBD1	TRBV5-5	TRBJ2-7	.	CASSLGTGEVFEQYF
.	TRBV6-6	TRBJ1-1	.	CASSFGQMNTEAFF
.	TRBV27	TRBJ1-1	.	CASSLYRVRMNTEAFF
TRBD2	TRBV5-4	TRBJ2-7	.	CASSGPTSGGAEQYF
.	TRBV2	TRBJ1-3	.	CASLREASGNTIYF
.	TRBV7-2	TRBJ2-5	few	CASSPGARRQTQYF
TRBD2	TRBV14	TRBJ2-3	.	CASSQLAGTSTDTQYF
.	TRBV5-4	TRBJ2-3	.	CASSLLRGGRTDTQYF
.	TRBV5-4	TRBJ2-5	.	CASSRNRGGETQYF
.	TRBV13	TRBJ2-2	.	CASSLRALGGPNTGELFF
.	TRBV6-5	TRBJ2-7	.	CASSYSGEQYF
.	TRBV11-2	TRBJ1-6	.	CASTARLADSPLHF
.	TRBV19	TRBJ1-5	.	CASSIKFNQPQHF
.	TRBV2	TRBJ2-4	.	CASSESPLAKNIQYF
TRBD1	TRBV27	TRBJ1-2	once	CASSPRTGHYGYTF
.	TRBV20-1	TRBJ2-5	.	CSASLQIQETQYF